One and the same sample provided the 19 T cell receptor beta chains below, sequenced in a study of T cell repertoires in cytomegalovirus infection. TCRdb passed the reads through MiXCR, listing each CDR3 protein once. The table includes about 530,000 distinct CDR3 sequences, 26% detected once. What was sequenced was PBMCs. These receptors came from a human donor in good health (CMV status not recorded). Some clones in this sample may be carry-over from other donors' samples.

This clonotype came up a few times. This sequence joins TRBV6-2 or TRBV6-3 and TRBJ2-7; TRBD2 aligns across 7 bases. The CDR3 consists of 16 residues. After removal of 6 bases from V and 5 bases from J, the junction contained 16 bases not matched to a gene. Germline CDR1 MNHEY, CDR2 SVGEGT. CDR3 sequence reads: CASSPRILRETHEQYF. The CDR3 region has the DNA TGTGCCAGCAGCCCGAGGATTCTGCGGGAGACGCACGAGCAGTACTTC.

The chain couples TRBV19 to TRBJ1-1; D possibly corresponds to TRBD1 (6 bases). The length of the CDR3 is 15 residues. CDR1 is LNHDA and CDR2 is SQIVND in the germline V gene (reference sequence). V was shortened by 6 bases and J by 1 base, with 15 bases between the two germline ends. The CDR3 DNA reads as TGTGCCAGTAGAATAAGTGGACAGCCGAACACTGAAGCTTTCTTT. The encoded protein is CASRISGQPNTEAFF.

J is TRBJ2-2 and V is TRBV15; D possibly corresponds to TRBD2 (6 bases). The CDR3 length is 15 residues. Trimming stripped 5 bases from V and 4 bases from J, with 14 bases between. From germline, CDR1 is LNHNV and CDR2 YYDKDF (reference sequence). CDR3 in DNA: TGTGCCACCAGCGTTGGGGGGAGCGGCACCGGGGAGCTGTTTTTT. Amino acid sequence: CATSVGGSGTGELFF.

This clonotype came up a few times. This sequence joins TRBV12-3 or TRBV12-4 and TRBJ2-5; TRBD2 matches at 14 bases. CDR3 length equals 16 residues. The V gene end was trimmed by 5 bases and the J gene end by 4 bases; junction bases not matched to a gene: 6. CDR3 loop: CASSPSGTSGRETQYF. As DNA, the CDR3 is TGTGCCAGCAGTCCCTCAGGGACTAGCGGGAGAGAGACCCAGTACTTC.

This chain connects TRBV11-3 to TRBJ2-3, with 8 bases lining up with TRBD2. This CDR3 spans 14 amino acids. V was pared by 1 base and J by 4 bases, with 1 base of the junction left unmatched. Germline CDR1 is SGHNT and CDR2 is YENEEA. The CDR3 spells CASSLVGLADTQYF. The CDR3 DNA reads TGTGCCAGCAGCTTAGTGGGACTAGCAGATACGCAGTATTTT.

V and J are TRBV12-3 or TRBV12-4 and TRBJ1-1; D gene ambiguous. V lost 6 bases and J lost 1, with 18 bases in between. The CDR3 is 16 residues long. CDR3 protein: CASRRLLEWWNTEAFF. The CDR3 DNA reads as TGTGCCAGCAGACGATTGTTGGAGTGGTGGAACACTGAAGCTTTCTTT.

This clonotype was seen at least ten times. The chain is built from TRBV7-2 and TRBJ1-1, with a possible D match to TRBD1 (6 bases). The CDR3 length is 14 residues. The germline V and J ends were trimmed by 5 bases and 3 bases, with 13 bases remaining between them. Per the germline V gene, CDR1 is SGHTA and CDR2 is FQGNSA. As DNA, the CDR3 is TGTGCCAGCAGCCCACGTAGGGGGGACACTGAAGCTTTCTTT. Translated, it gives CASSPRRGDTEAFF.

This clonotype was observed a few times. This chain links TRBV7-4 with TRBJ2-1; the match to TRBD2 covers 11 bases. The CDR3 is 15 amino acids. J was trimmed by 4 bases and V by 4 bases; bases with no gene match: 3. Germline V CDR1 and CDR2: SGHVT, SQSDAQ. Here the CDR3 DNA reads TGTGCCAGCAGCTCTAGCGGGGGGACGTACAATGAGCAGTTCTTC. Protein product: CASSSSGGTYNEQFF.

The sample holds many counts of this clonotype. CDR3 region: CASSLVRAGTYNEQFF. The CDR3 DNA reads as TGTGCCAGCAGCTTAGTTCGAGCGGGAACCTACAATGAGCAGTTCTTC. V gene TRBV7-6 combines with J gene TRBJ2-1; 7 bases are a match to TRBD2. The CDR3 loop spans 16 amino acids. Trimming took 1 base from V and 2 from J; bases not matched to a gene: 5. CDR1 and CDR2 from the germline V gene are SGHVS and FNYEAQ.

This clonotype was found many times. Written as DNA, the CDR3 is TGTGCCAGCAGCTTAGTTCTGGGGGCCGGGGAGCTGTTTTTT. Amino acid sequence: CASSLVLGAGELFF. The chain joins TRBV7-8 to TRBJ2-2; D tentatively fits TRBD1 or TRBD2 (5 bases each). Trimming shortened V by 1 base and J by 6 bases, and 9 bases separated the two germline ends. The CDR3 contains 14 residues. Germline CDR1 SGHVS, CDR2 FQNEAQ. Based on the CDR3 plus reference TRBV7-8 and TRBJ2-2, the full variable domain is GAGVSQSPRYKVAKRGQDVALRCDPISGHVSLFWYQQALGQGPEFLTYFQNEAQLDKSGLPSDRFFAERPEGSVSTLKIQRTQQEDSAVYLCASSLVLGAGELFFGEGSRLTVL.

This clonotype came up a few times. The V gene is TRBV30, the J gene TRBJ1-5; D possibly corresponds to TRBD1 (5 bases). The CDR3 has 13 amino acids. The germline V and J ends were trimmed by 1 base and 1 base, with 5 bases remaining between them. In germline, CDR1 is GTSNPN, CDR2 SVGIG (reference sequence). The CDR3 coding sequence is TGTGCCTGGAGTGGACAGAGCAATCAGCCCCAGCATTTT. Residues: CAWSGQSNQPQHF.

As for this clonotype: This may be a read error: a much more frequent sequence differs by one nucleotide. The rearrangement links TRBV7-2 to TRBJ2-7; no reliable D call. The CDR3 runs 11 residues. Germline values: CDR1 SGHTA, CDR2 FQGNSA. The CDR3 region is CASSLFYEKYF. The CDR3 nucleotides read TGTGCCAGCAGCTTATTCTACGAGAAGTACTTC.

In nucleotides, the CDR3 is TGTGCCAGCAGTTCACTAGCGGGAGGGCCGGTTGAGCAGTTCTTC. Translation gives CASSSLAGGPVEQFF. V and J are TRBV12-3 or TRBV12-4 and TRBJ2-1; TRBD2 agrees at 13 bases. The CDR3 is made up of 15 amino acids. The V segment lost 4 bases and the J segment 9 bases; nucleotides outside the gene matches: 6.

In its sample, this clonotype was seen a few times. V gene TRBV5-4 combines with J gene TRBJ2-1; tentatively, D is TRBD2 (5 bases). Germline lookup yields CDR1 SGHNT and CDR2 YYREEE (reference sequence). The CDR3 contains 15 residues. Trimming took off 4 bases at V and 5 bases at J, with 16 bases between the two ends. The CDR3 region is CASSPRAHPDNEQFF. CDR3 bases: TGTGCCAGCAGCCCGAGGGCGCATCCGGACAATGAGCAGTTCTTC.

The J gene is TRBJ1-5, the V gene TRBV19; D perhaps matches TRBD1 (6 bases). Trimming stripped 4 bases from V and 3 bases from J, with 19 bases between. The CDR3 is 17 amino acids. Germline CDR1 LNHDA, CDR2 SQIVND (reference sequence). The CDR3 coding sequence is TGTGCCAGTAGTACCCAGCCAGGTGGGGGCCTCAATCAGCCCCAGCATTTT. This encodes CASSTQPGGGLNQPQHF. The full variable domain, completed using reference TRBV19 and TRBJ1-5, is DGGITQSPKYLFRKEGQNVTLSCEQNLNHDAMYWYRQDPGQGLRLIYYSQIVNDFQKGDIAEGYSVSREKKESFPLTVTSAQKNPTAFYLCASSTQPGGGLNQPQHFGDGTRLSIL.

The V call is TRBV5-1, the J call TRBJ2-1; 7 bases agree with TRBD2. The CDR3 totals 15 residues. Germline V gene data show CDR1 as SGHRS and CDR2 as YFSETQ. The V gene end was trimmed by 5 bases and the J gene end by 9 bases; junction bases not matched to a gene: 14. The CDR3 region is CASSLQAGIVFEQFF. CDR3 sequence (DNA): TGCGCCAGCAGTCTACAAGCGGGAATAGTATTTGAGCAGTTCTTC.

This clonotype was observed a handful of times. The rearrangement links TRBV6-5 to TRBJ2-3, with unresolved D. Germline values: CDR1 MNHEY, CDR2 SVGAGI. V shed 7 bases and J shed 4 bases, with 6 bases lying between them. The CDR3 extends over 11 amino acids. This CDR3 reads CASTASDTQYF. CDR3 in DNA: TGTGCCAGCACCGCATCAGATACGCAGTATTTT.

This clonotype appeared a few times. The chain employs TRBV7-9 and TRBJ1-2; 8 nucleotides match TRBD1. This CDR3 has 15 amino acids. Germline CDR1 SEHNR, CDR2 FQNEAQ (reference sequence). V was pared by 6 bases and J by 7 bases, with 13 bases of the junction left unmatched. The CDR3 nucleotides read TGTGCCAGCAGTTCAGAAGGTCAGGGGGCTTTTGGCTACACCTTC. This gives the protein CASSSEGQGAFGYTF. Supplemented by reference TRBV7-9 and TRBJ1-2, the full variable domain reads DTGVSQNPRHKITKRGQNVTFRCDPISEHNRLYWYRQTLGQGPEFLTYFQNEAQLEKSRLLSDRFSAERPKGSFSTLEIQRTEQGDSAMYLCASSSEGQGAFGYTFGSGTRLTVV.

Remarks on this clonotype: It may be a read error: a sequence one base away is much more abundant. The rearrangement links TRBV7-9 to TRBJ2-6; no definite D call. The CDR3 consists of 15 residues. Germline V gives CDR1 SEHNR, CDR2 FQNEAQ (reference sequence). CDR3 DNA sequence: TGTACCAGCAGCTTAGACGTCCCTGGGGCCAACGTCCTGACTTTC. Protein product: CTSSLDVPGANVLTF.